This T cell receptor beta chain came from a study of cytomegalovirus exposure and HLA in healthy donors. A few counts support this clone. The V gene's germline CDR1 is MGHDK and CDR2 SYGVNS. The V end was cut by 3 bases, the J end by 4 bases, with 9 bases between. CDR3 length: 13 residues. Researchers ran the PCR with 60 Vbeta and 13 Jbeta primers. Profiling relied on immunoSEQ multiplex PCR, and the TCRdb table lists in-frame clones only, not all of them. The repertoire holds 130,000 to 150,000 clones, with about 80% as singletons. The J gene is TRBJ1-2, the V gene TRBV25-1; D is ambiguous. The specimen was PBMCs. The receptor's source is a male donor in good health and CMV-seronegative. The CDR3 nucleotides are TGTGCCAGCAGTGAGGGCATGGGCTATGGCTACACCTTC. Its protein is CASSEGMGYGYTF.